This note documents a single T cell receptor beta chain sequence. The data are from a study of blood T cell repertoires in COVID-19. The germline gives CDR1 MNHEY, CDR2 SMNVEV (reference sequence). V lost 4 bases, J lost 5 bases, and 3 bases stayed unmatched. This CDR3 is 15 amino acids long. The method was immunoSEQ multiplex PCR; TCRdb's version includes in-frame clones alone and lacks a portion of them. Found here are under 400,000 clones, around 86% of them singletons; the top ten hold roughly 4%. This TCR derives from a woman aged 40 to 49 with acute COVID-19. V usage is TRBV27 and J usage is TRBJ2-7; 15 nucleotides match TRBD2. The sequenced sample was PBMCs or T cells enriched from blood (not recorded which). CDR3 residues: CASSSGTSGRNEQYF. Here the CDR3 DNA reads TGTGCCAGCAGTTCTGGGACTAGCGGGAGGAACGAGCAGTACTTC.